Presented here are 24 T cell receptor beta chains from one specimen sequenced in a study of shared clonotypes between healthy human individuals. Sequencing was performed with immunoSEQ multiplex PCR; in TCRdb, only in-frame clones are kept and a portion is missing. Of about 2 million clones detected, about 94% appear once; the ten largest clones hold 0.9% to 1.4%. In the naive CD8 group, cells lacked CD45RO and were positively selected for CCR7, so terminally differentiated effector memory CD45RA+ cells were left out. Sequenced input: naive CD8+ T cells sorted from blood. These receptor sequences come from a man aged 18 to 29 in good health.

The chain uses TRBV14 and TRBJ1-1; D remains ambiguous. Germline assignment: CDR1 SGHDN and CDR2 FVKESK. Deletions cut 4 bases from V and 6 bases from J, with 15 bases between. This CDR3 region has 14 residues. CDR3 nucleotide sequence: TGTGCCAGCAGCCCCACCGGCCCAGCCCCTGAAGCTTTCTTT. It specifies CASSPTGPAPEAFF.

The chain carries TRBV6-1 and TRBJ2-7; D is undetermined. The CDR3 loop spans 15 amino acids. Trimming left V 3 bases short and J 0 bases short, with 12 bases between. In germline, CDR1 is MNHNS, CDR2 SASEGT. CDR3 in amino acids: CASSDRSTLSYEQYF. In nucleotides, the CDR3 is TGTGCCAGCAGTGATCGGAGTACCCTCTCCTACGAGCAGTACTTC.

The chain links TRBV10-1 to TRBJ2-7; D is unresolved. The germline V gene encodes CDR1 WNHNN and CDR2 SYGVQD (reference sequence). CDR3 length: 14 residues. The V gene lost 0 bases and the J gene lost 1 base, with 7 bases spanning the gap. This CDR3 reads CASSESVPSYEQYF. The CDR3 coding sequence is TGCGCCAGCAGTGAGTCGGTCCCTTCCTACGAGCAGTACTTC.

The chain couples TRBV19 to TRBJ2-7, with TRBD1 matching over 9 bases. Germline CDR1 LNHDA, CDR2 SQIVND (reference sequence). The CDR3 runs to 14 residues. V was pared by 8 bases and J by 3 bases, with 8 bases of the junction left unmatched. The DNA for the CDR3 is TGTGCCAGTTACAGGGGGCGCAGGAACTACGAGCAGTACTTC. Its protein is CASYRGRRNYEQYF.

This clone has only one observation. The CDR3 region is CASSQQIRGALNDEQFF. The CDR3 coding sequence is TGCGCCAGCAGCCAACAAATCCGGGGGGCGCTTAACGATGAGCAGTTCTTC. The J gene is TRBJ2-1, the V gene TRBV4-3; weak D call: TRBD2 (7 bases). Looked up from germline, CDR1 is LGHNA and CDR2 is YSLEER. This CDR3 has 17 residues. Trimming pared 2 bases from V and 8 bases from J, leaving 22 bases between.

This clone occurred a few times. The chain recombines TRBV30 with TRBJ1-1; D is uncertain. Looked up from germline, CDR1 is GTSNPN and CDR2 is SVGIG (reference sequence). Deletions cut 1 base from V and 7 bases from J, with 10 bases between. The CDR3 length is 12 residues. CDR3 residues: CAWSGDGIEAFF. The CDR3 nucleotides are TGTGCCTGGAGTGGGGATGGAATTGAAGCTTTCTTT.

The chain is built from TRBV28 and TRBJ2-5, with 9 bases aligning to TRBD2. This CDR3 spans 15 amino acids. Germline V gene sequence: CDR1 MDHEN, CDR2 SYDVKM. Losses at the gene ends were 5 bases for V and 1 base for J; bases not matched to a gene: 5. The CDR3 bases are TGTGCCAGCAGTCCGCTAGCGGGGATCCAAGAGACCCAGTACTTC. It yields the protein CASSPLAGIQETQYF. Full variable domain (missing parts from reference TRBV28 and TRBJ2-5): DVKVTQSSRYLVKRTGEKVFLECVQDMDHENMFWYRQDPGLGLRLIYFSYDVKMKEKGDIPEGYSVSREKKERFSLILESASTNQTSMYLCASSPLAGIQETQYFGPGTRLLVL.

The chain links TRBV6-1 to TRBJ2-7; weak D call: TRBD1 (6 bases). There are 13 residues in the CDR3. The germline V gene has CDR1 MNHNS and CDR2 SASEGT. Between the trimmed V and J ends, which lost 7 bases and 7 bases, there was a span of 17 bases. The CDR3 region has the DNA TGTGCCAGCACAGACAGGTCCCTGGGGGAGCAGTACTTC. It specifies CASTDRSLGEQYF.

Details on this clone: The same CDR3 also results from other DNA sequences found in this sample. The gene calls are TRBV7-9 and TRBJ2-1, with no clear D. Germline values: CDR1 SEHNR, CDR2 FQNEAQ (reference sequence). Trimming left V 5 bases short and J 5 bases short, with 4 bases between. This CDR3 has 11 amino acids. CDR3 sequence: CASSRDNEQFF. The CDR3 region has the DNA TGTGCCAGCAGCCGTGACAATGAGCAGTTCTTC.

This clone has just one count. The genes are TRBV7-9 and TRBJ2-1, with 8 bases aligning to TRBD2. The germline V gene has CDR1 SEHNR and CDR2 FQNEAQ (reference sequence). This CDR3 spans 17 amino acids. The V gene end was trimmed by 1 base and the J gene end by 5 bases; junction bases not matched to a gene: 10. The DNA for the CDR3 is TGTGCCAGCAGCTTAGGGCGTAGCGGGACCGCTCACAATGAGCAGTTCTTC. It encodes CASSLGRSGTAHNEQFF.

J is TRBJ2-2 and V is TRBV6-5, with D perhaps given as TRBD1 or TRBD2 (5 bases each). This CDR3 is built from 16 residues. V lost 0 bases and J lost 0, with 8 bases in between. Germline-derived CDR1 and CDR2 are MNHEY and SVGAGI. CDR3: CASSYSMGANTGELFF. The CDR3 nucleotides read TGTGCCAGCAGTTACTCGATGGGGGCGAACACCGGGGAGCTGTTTTTT.

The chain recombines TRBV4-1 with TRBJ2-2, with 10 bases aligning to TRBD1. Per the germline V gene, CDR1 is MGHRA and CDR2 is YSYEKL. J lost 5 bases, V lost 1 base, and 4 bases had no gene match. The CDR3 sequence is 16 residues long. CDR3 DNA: TGCGCCAGCAGCCAAGCTATGGGACAGGGGACCGGGGAGCTGTTTTTT. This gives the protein CASSQAMGQGTGELFF.

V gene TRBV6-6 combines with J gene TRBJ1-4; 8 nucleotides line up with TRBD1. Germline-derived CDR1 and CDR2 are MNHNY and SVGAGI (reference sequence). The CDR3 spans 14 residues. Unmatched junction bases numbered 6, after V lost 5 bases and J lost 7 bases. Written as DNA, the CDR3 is TGTGCCAGCAGTCGAACAGGGGGTGTTGAAAAACTGTTTTTT. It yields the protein CASSRTGGVEKLFF.

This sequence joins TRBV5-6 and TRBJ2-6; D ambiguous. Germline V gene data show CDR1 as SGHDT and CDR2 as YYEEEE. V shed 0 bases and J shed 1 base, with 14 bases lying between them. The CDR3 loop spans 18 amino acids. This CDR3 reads CASSLALENLSGANVLTF. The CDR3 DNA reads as TGTGCCAGCAGCTTGGCGTTAGAGAATCTGTCTGGGGCCAACGTCCTGACTTTC. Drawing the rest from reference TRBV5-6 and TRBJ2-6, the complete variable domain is DAGVTQSPTHLIKTRGQQVTLRCSPKSGHDTVSWYQQALGQGPQFIFQYYEEEERQRGNFPDRFSGHQFPNYSSELNVNALLLGDSALYLCASSLALENLSGANVLTFGAGSRLTVL.

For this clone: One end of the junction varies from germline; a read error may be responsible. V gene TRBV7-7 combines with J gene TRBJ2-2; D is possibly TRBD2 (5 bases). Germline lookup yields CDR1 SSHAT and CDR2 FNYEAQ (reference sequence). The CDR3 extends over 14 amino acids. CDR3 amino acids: CASSPGLLTGELFF. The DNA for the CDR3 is TGTGCTAGCAGCCCCGGACTCTTAACCGGGGAGCTGTTTTTT. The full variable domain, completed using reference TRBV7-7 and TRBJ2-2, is GAGVSQSPRYKVTKRGQDVTLRCDPISSHATLYWYQQALGQGPEFLTYFNYEAQPDKSGLPSDRFSAERPEGSISTLTIQRTEQRDSAMYRCASSPGLLTGELFFGEGSRLTVL.

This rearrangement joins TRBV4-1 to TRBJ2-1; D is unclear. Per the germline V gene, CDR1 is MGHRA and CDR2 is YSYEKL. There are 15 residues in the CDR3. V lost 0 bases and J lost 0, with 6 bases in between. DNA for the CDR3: TGCGCCAGCAGCCAAGACATGAGCTCCTACAATGAGCAGTTCTTC. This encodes CASSQDMSSYNEQFF.

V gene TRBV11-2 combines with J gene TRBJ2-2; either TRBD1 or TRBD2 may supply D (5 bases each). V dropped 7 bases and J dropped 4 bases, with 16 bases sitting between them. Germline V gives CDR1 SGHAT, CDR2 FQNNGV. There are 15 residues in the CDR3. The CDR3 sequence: CASNIGAGGTGELFF. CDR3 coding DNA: TGTGCCAGCAACATAGGGGCGGGCGGCACCGGGGAGCTGTTTTTT.

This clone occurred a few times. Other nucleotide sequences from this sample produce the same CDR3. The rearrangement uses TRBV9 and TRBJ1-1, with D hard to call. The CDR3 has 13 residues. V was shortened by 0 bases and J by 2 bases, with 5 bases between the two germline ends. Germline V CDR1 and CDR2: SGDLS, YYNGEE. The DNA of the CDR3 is TGTGCCAGCAGCGTAGGTCCTAACACTGAAGCTTTCTTT. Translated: CASSVGPNTEAFF. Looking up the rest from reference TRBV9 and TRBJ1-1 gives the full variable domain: DSGVTQTPKHLITATGQRVTLRCSPRSGDLSVYWYQQSLDQGLQFLIQYYNGEERAKGNILERFSAQQFPDLHSELNLSSLELGDSALYFCASSVGPNTEAFFGQGTRLTVV.

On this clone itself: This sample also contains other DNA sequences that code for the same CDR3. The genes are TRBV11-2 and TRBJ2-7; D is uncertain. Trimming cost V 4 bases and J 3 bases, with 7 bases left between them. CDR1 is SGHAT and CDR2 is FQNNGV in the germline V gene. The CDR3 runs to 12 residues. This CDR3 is CASSSTGYEQYF. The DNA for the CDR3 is TGTGCCAGCAGCTCCACGGGCTACGAGCAGTACTTC.

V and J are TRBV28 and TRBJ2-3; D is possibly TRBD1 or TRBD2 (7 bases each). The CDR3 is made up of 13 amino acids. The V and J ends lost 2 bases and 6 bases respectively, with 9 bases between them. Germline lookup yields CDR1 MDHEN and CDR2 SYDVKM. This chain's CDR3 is CASSLQGGDTQYF. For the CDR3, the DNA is TGTGCCAGCAGTTTACAGGGGGGGGATACGCAGTATTTT.

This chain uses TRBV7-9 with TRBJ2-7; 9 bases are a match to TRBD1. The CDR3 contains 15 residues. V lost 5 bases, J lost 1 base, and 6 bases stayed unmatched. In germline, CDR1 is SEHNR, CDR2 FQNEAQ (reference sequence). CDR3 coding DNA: TGTGCCAGCAGCGTCCCCGGGACAGGGTCCTACGAGCAGTACTTC. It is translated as CASSVPGTGSYEQYF.

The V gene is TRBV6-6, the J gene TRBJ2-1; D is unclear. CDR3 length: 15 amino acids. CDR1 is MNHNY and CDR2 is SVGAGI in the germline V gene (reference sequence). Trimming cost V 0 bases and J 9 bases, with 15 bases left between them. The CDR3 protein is CASSYSGRSVGEQFF. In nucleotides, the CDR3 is TGTGCCAGCAGTTACTCTGGCAGGAGCGTGGGTGAGCAGTTCTTC.

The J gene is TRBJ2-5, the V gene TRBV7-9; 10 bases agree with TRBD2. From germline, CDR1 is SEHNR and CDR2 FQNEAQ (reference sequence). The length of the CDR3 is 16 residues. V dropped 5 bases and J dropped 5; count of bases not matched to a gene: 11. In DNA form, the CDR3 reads TGTGCCAGCAGCGCGAGCGAGCGGGAGGGCCAGGAGACCCAGTACTTC. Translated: CASSASEREGQETQYF.

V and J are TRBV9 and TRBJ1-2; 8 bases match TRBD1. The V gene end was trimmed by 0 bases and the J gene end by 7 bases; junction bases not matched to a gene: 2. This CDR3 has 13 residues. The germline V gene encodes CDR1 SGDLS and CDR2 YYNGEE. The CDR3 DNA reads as TGTGCCAGCAGCGTAGGGGGGACAGGTGGCTACACCTTC. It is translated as CASSVGGTGGYTF.